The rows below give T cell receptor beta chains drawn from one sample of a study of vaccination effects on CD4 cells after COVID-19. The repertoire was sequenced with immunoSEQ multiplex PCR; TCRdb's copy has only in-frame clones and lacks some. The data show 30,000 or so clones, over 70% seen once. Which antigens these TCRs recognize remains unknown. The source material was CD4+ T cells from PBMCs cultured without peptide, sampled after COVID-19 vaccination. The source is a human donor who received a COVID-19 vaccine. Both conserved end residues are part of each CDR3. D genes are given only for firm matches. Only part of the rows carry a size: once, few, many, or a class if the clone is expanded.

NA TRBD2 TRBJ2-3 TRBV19 CASSISGHSTDTQYF TGTGCCAGTAGCATTAGCGGGCACAGCACAGATACGCAGTATTTT
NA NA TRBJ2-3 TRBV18 CASSPRADTQYF TGTGCCAGCTCACCCCGGGCAGATACGCAGTATTTT
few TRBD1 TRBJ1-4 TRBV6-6 CASRDRVDEKLFF TGTGCCAGCAGGGACAGGGTTGATGAAAAACTGTTTTTT
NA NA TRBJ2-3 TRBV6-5 CASSYKGSTDTQYF TGTGCCAGCAGTTACAAGGGGAGCACAGATACGCAGTATTTT
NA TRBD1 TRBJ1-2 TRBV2 CASTPGQGYGYTF TGTGCCAGCACCCCAGGACAGGGCTATGGCTACACCTTC
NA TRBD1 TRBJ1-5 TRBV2 CAIGTGHNQPQHF TGTGCCATAGGGACAGGGCACAATCAGCCCCAGCATTTT
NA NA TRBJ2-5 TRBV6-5 CASKRGQIQETQYF TGTGCCAGCAAGCGGGGACAGATACAAGAGACCCAGTACTTC
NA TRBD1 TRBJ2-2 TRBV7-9 CASSSSGTGAVGELFF TGTGCCAGCAGCTCCTCCGGGACAGGAGCGGTAGGGGAGCTGTTTTTT
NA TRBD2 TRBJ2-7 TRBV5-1 CASSLGTGGPYEQYF TGCGCCAGCAGCTTGGGGACGGGAGGGCCCTACGAGCAGTACTTC
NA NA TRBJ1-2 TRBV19 CASSPPWTLNYGYTF TGTGCCAGTAGTCCCCCATGGACCCTCAACTATGGCTACACCTTC
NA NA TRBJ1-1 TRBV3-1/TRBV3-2 CASSQEGGTEAFF TGTGCCAGCAGCCAAGAAGGGGGCACTGAAGCTTTCTTT
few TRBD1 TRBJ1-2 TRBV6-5 CATKPYAGTAYGYTF TGTGCCACCAAGCCGTATGCCGGGACAGCCTATGGCTACACCTTC
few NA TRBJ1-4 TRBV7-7 CASSPLLGSEKLFF TGTGCTAGCAGCCCCTTGTTGGGCTCGGAAAAACTGTTTTTT
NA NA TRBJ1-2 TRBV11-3 CASSLVRGAANYGYTF TGTGCCAGCAGCTTAGTACGGGGGGCCGCTAACTATGGCTACACCTTC
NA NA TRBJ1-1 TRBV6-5 CASRIEGSSIAFF TGTGCCAGCAGAATTGAGGGATCGTCGATAGCTTTCTTT
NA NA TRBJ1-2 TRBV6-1 CASSESEGPFYGYTF TGTGCCAGCAGTGAGTCGGAGGGGCCTTTCTATGGCTACACCTTC
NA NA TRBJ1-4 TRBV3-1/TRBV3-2 CASSQDGQAEKLFF TGTGCCAGCAGCCAAGATGGCCAAGCTGAAAAACTGTTTTTT
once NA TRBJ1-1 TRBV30 CAWSVQRNTEAFF TGTGCCTGGAGTGTACAGCGGAACACTGAAGCTTTCTTT
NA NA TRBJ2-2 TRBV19 CASSIGTLTGELFF TGTGCCAGTAGTATCGGGACTCTAACCGGGGAGCTGTTTTTT
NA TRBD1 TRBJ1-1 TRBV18 CASSPGRGPAFF TGTGCCAGCTCCCCCGGCAGGGGGCCGGCTTTCTTT
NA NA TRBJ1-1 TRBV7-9 CASSDRTNTEAFF TGTGCCAGCAGCGACAGGACGAACACTGAAGCTTTCTTT
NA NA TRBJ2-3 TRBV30 CAWSPSPHTQYF TGTGCCTGGAGTCCAAGCCCCCATACGCAGTATTTT
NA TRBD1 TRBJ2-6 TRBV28 CASSPGTGRPGANVLTF TGTGCCAGCAGTCCCGGGACAGGGAGGCCTGGGGCCAACGTCCTGACTTTC
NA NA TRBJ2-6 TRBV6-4 CASSETSSGANVLTF TGTGCCAGCAGTGAGACTAGCTCTGGGGCCAACGTCCTGACTTTC
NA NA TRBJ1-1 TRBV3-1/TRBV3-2 CASSHITNTEAFF TGTGCCAGCAGCCATATAACGAACACTGAAGCTTTCTTT
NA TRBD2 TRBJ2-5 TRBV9 CASSLGTSGTKETQYF TGTGCCAGCAGCCTCGGGACTAGCGGGACCAAAGAGACCCAGTACTTC
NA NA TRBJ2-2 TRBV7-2 CASSLEGELFF TGTGCCAGCAGCTTAGAAGGGGAGCTGTTTTTT
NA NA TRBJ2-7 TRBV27 CASSLSGTPSHRYF TGTGCCAGCAGTTTATCCGGGACGCCGTCACACCGATACTTC
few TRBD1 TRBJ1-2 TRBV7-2 CASSLENRGYGYTF TGTGCCAGCAGCTTAGAGAACAGGGGATATGGCTACACCTTC
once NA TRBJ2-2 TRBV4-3 CASSSRRDFSAGELFF TGCGCCAGCAGCTCACGCCGGGACTTTAGTGCCGGGGAGCTATTTTTT
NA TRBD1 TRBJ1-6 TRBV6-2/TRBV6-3 CASSYSTGSSPLHF TGTGCCAGCAGTTACTCGACAGGGAGTTCACCCCTCCACTTT
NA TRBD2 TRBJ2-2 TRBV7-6 CASSPREGVDTGELFF TGTGCCAGCAGCCCCCGGGAGGGCGTCGACACCGGGGAGCTGTTTTTT
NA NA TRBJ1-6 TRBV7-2 CASSLAGAVSPLHF TGTGCCAGCAGCTTAGCCGGGGCGGTTTCACCCCTCCACTTT
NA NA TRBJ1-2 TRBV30 CAWSTPGGYYGYTF TGTGCCTGGTCGACCCCTGGGGGGTACTATGGCTACACCTTC
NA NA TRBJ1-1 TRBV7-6 CASSSRGHRDTEAFF TGTGCCAGCAGCAGTCGAGGACACCGGGACACTGAAGCTTTCTTT
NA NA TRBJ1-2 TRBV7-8 CASRQLREAGYTF TGTGCCAGCAGGCAACTTAGGGAGGCGGGCTACACCTTC
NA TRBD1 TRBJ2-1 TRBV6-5 CASRSGQGGYNEQFF TGTGCCAGCAGATCTGGACAGGGAGGCTACAATGAGCAGTTCTTC
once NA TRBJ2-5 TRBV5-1 CASEEGETQYF TGCGCCAGCGAGGAGGGAGAGACCCAGTACTTC
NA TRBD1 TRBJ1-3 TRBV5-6 CASSFERTGGNTIYF TGTGCCAGCAGTTTCGAACGGACAGGGGGAAACACCATATATTTT
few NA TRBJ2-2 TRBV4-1 CASSQDSWRSNTGELFF TGCGCCAGCAGCCAAGACTCTTGGCGATCGAACACCGGGGAGCTGTTTTTT
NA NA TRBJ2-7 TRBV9 CASSVGAGETYEQYF TGTGCCAGCAGCGTTGGGGCAGGGGAAACCTACGAGCAGTACTTC
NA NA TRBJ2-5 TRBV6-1 CASSEPIGARLIQYF TGTGCCAGCAGTGAACCTATCGGCGCGCGGTTAATCCAGTACTTC
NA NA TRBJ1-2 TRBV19 CASSIHRTEYGYTF TGTGCCAGTAGTATTCATCGGACGGAATATGGCTACACCTTC
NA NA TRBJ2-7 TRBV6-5 CASSPRRSEQYF TGTGCCAGCAGCCCCCGGCGTAGCGAGCAGTACTTC
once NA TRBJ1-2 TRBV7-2 CASSLDLGNYGYTF TGTGCCAGCAGCTTAGATTTAGGGAACTATGGCTACACCTTC
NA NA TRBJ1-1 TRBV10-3 CAISDGLNTEAFF TGTGCCATCAGTGACGGACTGAACACTGAAGCTTTCTTT
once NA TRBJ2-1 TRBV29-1 CSVAGGTTYNEQFF TGCAGCGTTGCCGGCGGGACAACCTACAATGAGCAGTTCTTC
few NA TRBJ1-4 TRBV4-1 CASRTYGTDEKLFF TGCGCCAGCAGGACTTACGGGACGGATGAAAAACTGTTTTTT
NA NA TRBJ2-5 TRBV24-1 CATSDFQETQYF TGTGCCACCAGTGATTTCCAAGAGACCCAGTACTTC
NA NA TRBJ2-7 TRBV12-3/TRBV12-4 CASSSNFYEQYF TGTGCCAGCAGCTCTAACTTCTACGAGCAGTACTTC
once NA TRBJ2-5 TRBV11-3 CASSFRGEETQYF TGTGCCAGCAGCTTCAGGGGCGAAGAGACCCAGTACTTC
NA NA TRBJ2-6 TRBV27 CASSFREAGANVLTF TGTGCCAGCAGTTTTAGGGAGGCTGGGGCCAACGTCCTGACTTTC
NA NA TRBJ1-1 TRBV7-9 CASSLFKPGPNTEAFF TGTGCCAGCAGCTTATTCAAGCCAGGGCCCAACACTGAAGCTTTCTTT
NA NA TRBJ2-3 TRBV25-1 CASTEGGGTDTQYF TGTGCCAGCACCGAAGGGGGGGGGACAGATACGCAGTATTTT
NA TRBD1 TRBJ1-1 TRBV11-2 CASSSSGGVNTEAFF TGTGCCAGCAGCTCATCAGGGGGGGTGAACACTGAAGCTTTCTTT
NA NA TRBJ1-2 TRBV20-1 CSASPTVRDPYGYTF TGCAGTGCTAGTCCAACTGTCCGGGACCCTTATGGCTACACCTTC
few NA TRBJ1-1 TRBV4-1 CASSPLDPFFAFF TGCGCCAGCAGCCCCCTGGACCCCTTCTTCGCTTTCTTT
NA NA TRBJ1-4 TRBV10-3 CAISESSGTNEKLFF TGTGCCATCAGTGAGTCTTCTGGAACTAATGAAAAACTGTTTTTT
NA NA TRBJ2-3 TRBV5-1 CASSPGRGSTDTQYF TGCGCCAGCAGCCCAGGTAGAGGAAGCACAGATACGCAGTATTTT
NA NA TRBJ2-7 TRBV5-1 CASSLEYLKTYEQYF TGCGCCAGCAGCTTGGAGTACCTCAAGACCTACGAGCAGTACTTC